This TCR beta chain was sequenced during a study of breast tumors, draining lymph nodes, adjacent tissues. Breast cancer patients provided tissue from their axillary draining lymph nodes. Using its own MiXCR run on the multiplex PCR reads, TCRdb lists one record per CDR3 protein. The sample contains 150,000 or so distinct CDR3 sequences, about 34% of which appear only once. Study-level points and caveats: Tumor repertoires ranked between lymph nodes and nontumor tissue in diversity, with V and J gene preferences. Tumor and nontumor repertoires were significantly more similar in luminal-like than in basal-like breast cancer. The lymph node origin of tumor T cells was framed as consistent with a hypothesis, not demonstrated.

A note on this clonotype: As yet, its antigen is unknown. Sequence at one end of the junction differs from germline and may be a read error.

The CDR3 extends over 14 amino acids. Germline V gives CDR1 SGHAT, CDR2 FQNNGV. The genes are TRBV11-2 and TRBJ2-3; perhaps TRBD2 as D (6 bases). The specimen was axillary lymph node tissue. The clonotype was recovered from a female donor with breast cancer. Some clones in this sample may be carry-over from other donors' samples. CDR3 bases: TGTGCCAGCAGCTCAGTTAGGGAGGAAGATACGCAGTACTTT. Translated: CASSSVREEDTQYF.